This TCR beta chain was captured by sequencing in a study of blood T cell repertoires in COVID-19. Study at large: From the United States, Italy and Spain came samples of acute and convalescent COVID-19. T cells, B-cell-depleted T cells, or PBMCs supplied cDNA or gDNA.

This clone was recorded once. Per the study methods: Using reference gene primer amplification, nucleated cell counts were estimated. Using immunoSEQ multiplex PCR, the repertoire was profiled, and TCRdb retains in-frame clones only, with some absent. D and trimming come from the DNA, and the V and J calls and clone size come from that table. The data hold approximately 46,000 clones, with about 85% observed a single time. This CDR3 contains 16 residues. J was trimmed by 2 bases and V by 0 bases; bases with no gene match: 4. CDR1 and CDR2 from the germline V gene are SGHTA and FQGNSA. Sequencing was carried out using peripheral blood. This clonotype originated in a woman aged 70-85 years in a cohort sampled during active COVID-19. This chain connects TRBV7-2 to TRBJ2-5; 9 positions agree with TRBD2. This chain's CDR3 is CASSLAFSGSQETQYF. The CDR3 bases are TGTGCCAGCAGCTTAGCTTTTAGCGGGAGTCAAGAGACCCAGTACTTC.